This T cell receptor (beta chain) emerged from a study of post-analysis software for immune sequencing data. Study findings and constraints: Higher frequency in patients than in controls was seen for roughly five TRBV segments, with TRBV5-6, TRBV5-1 and TRBV20-1 among them.

Germline V lookup: CDR1 PRHDT, CDR2 FYEKMQ (reference sequence). Trimming left V 1 base short and J 5 bases short, with 20 bases between. The length of the CDR3 is 17 residues. Researchers reported that TCR beta cDNA libraries carried unique molecular identifiers. The T cell input of roughly 0.95 to 10 million gave roughly 0.5 million cDNA molecules. MiXCR, applied by TCRdb to the PCR reads, yields one record per CDR3 protein. The sample gives around 400,000 distinct CDR3 sequences, over 30% of which show up once; 6% to 9% is in the top ten. As to this clonotype: Its matching antigen is unknown. Being one base from a much bigger clone, this may be a read error.

The receptor's source is a girl aged 2 to 9 with multiple sclerosis. The chain has TRBV13 and TRBJ1-1, with D hard to call. Sequencing was done on a sample of blood. This CDR3 reads CASSLAGPPSGRTEAFF. CDR3 bases: TGTGCCAGCAGCTTAGCCGGGCCCCCCTCGGGAAGAACTGAAGCTTTCTTT.